The entry below describes one TCR beta chain. Its antigen is undetermined. The sample belongs to a study of cytomegalovirus exposure and HLA in healthy donors. General observations from the study: Available immune exposure information covered CMV serostatus only.

The study ran its PCR with 60 Vbeta and 13 Jbeta primers. TCRdb keeps only in-frame clones here, not all; method: immunoSEQ multiplex PCR. The repertoire consists of some 190,000 clones, with around four fifths occurring once and the leading ten covering approximately 1.4%. Germline CDR1 and CDR2: LNHDA and SQIVND (reference sequence). The CDR3 length is 14 residues. Trimming pared 6 bases from V and 0 bases from J, leaving 11 bases between. The TCR was taken from a man younger than 35 in good health and CMV-seronegative. The chain has TRBV19 and TRBJ1-2; no clear D. Input material: PBMCs. This CDR3 is CASRTSGTNYGYTF. The CDR3 DNA reads as TGTGCCAGTAGAACCTCGGGAACTAACTATGGCTACACCTTC.